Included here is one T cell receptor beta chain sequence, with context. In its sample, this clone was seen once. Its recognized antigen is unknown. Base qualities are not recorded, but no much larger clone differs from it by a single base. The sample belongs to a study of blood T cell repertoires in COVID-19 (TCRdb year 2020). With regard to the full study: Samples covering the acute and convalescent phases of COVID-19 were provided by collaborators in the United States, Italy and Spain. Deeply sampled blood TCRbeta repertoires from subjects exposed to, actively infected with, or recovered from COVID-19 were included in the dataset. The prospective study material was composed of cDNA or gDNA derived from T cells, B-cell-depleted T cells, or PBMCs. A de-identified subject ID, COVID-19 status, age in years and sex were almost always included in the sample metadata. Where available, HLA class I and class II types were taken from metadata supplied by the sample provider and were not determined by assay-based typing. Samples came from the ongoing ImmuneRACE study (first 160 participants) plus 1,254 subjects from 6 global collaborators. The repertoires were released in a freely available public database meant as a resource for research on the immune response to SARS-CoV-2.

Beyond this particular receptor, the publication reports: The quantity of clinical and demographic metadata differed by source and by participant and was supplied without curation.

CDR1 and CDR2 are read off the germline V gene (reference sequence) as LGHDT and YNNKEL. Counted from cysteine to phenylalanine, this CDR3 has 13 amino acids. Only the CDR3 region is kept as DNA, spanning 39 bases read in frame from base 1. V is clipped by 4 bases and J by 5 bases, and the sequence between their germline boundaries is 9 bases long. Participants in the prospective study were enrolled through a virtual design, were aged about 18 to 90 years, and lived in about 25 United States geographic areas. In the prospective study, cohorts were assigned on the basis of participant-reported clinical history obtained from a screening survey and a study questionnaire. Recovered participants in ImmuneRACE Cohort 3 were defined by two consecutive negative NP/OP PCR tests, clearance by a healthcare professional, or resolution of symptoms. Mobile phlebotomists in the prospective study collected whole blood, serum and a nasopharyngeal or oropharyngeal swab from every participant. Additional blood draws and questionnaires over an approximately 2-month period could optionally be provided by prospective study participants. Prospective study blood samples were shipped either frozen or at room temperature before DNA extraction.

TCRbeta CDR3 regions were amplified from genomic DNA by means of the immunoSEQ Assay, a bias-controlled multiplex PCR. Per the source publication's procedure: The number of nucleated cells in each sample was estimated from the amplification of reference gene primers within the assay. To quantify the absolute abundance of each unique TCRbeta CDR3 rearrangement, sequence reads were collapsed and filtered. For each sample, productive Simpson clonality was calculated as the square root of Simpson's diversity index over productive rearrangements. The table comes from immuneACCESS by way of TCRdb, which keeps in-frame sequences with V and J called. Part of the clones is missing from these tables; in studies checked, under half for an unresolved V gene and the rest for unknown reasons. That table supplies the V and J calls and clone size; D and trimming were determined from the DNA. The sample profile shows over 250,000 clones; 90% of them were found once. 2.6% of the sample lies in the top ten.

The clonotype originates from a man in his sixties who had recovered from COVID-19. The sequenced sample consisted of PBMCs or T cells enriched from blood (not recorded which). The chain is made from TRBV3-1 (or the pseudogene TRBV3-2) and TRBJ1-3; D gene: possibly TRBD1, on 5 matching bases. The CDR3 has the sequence CASSRAGRNTIYF. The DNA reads TGTGCCAGCAGCCGGGCAGGGCGAAACACCATATATTTT.